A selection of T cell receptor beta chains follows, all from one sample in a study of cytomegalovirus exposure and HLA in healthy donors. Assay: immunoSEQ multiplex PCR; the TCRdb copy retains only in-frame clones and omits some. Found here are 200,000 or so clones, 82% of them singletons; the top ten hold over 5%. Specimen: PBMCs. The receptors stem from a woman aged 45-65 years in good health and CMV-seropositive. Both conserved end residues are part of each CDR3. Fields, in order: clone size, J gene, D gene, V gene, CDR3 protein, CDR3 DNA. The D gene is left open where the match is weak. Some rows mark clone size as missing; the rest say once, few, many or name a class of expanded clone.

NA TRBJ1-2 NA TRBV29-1 CSVEVRTLGYTF TGCAGCGTGGAGGTCCGGACCTTGGGCTACACCTTC
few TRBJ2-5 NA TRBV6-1 CASSAQGRETQYF TGTGCCAGCAGTGCTCAGGGGAGAGAGACCCAGTACTTC
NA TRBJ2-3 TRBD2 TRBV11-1 CASSLARGAGKPTDTQYF TGTGCCAGCAGCTTAGCGCGAGGAGCGGGAAAGCCCACAGATACGCAGTATTTT
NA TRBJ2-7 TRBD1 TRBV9 CASSDRQGMTYEQYF TGTGCCAGCAGCGACCGACAGGGGATGACCTACGAGCAGTACTTC
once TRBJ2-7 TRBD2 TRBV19 CASSMELAATSYEQYF TGTGCCAGTAGTATGGAACTAGCGGCTACATCCTACGAGCAGTACTTC
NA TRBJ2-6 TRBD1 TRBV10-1 CASSGGRQDRFSGANVLTF TGCGCCAGCAGTGGGGGTCGGCAGGACAGGTTCTCTGGGGCCAACGTCCTGACTTTC
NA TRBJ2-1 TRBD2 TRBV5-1 CASSLSGASYNEQFF TGCGCCAGCAGCTTAAGCGGGGCCTCCTACAATGAGCAGTTCTTC
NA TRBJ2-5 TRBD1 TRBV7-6 CASSLARGQGGETQYF TGTGCCAGCAGCTTAGCGAGGGGACAGGGTGGAGAGACCCAGTACTTC
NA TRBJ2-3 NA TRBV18 CASSQEQGRTDTQYF TGTGCCAGCTCACAAGAGCAGGGGCGCACAGATACGCAGTATTTT
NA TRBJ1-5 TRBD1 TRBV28 CASSFYPGDRGLYSNQPQHF TGTGCCAGCAGTTTTTACCCGGGGGACAGGGGGCTCTATAGCAATCAGCCCCAGCATTTT
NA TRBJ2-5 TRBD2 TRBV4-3 CASSPLAGGSTETQYF TGCGCCAGCAGCCCACTGGCGGGGGGGAGTACAGAGACCCAGTACTTC
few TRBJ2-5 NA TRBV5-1 CASSLVVAEPQETQYF TGCGCCAGCAGCTTGGTAGTAGCGGAGCCTCAAGAGACCCAGTACTTC
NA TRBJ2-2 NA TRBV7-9 CASRGGANTGELFF TGTGCCAGCAGGGGGGGTGCCAACACCGGGGAGCTGTTTTTT
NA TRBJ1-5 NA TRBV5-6 CASSLGARGSTGSNQPQHF TGTGCCAGCAGCTTGGGGGCCCGGGGATCGACAGGATCAAATCAGCCCCAGCATTTT
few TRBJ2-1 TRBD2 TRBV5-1 CASSRTSGSGNEQFF TGCGCCAGCAGCCGGACTAGCGGGAGTGGCAATGAGCAGTTCTTC
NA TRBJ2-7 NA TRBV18 CASSPVTGIDEQYF TGTGCCAGCTCACCAGTAACAGGGATCGACGAGCAGTACTTC
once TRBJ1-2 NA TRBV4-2 CASSQDDRSYGYTF TGTGCCAGCAGCCAAGATGACAGGTCCTATGGCTACACCTTC
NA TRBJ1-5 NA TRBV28 CASNLDRSWDQPQHF TGTGCCAGCAACCTAGACAGGTCATGGGATCAGCCCCAGCATTTT
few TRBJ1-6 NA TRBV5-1 CASSLAIGDSPLHF TGCGCCAGCAGCTTGGCTATAGGGGATTCACCCCTCCACTTT
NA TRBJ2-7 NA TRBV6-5 CASRRQESLEQYF TGTGCCAGCAGGCGACAGGAATCCCTAGAGCAGTACTTC
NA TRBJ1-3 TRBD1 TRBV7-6 CASSPGQGVLRSGNTIYF TGTGCCAGCAGCCCGGGACAGGGGGTTCTTCGCTCTGGAAACACCATATATTTT
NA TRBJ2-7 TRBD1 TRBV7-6 CASSSSGTEKGVYEQDF TGTGCCAGCAGCTCTTCCGGGACAGAAAAGGGGGTCTACGAGCAGGACTTC
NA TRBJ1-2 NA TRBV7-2 CASSQQGTNYGYTF TGTGCCAGCAGCCAACAGGGAACTAACTATGGCTACACCTTC
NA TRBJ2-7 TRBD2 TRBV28 CASSGSGVISYEQYF TGTGCCAGCAGTGGTAGCGGGGTAATTTCCTACGAGCAGTACTTC
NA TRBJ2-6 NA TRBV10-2 CASSESRFQSGANVLTF TGCGCCAGCAGTGAGTCGAGGTTCCAAAGCGGGGCCAACGTCCTGACTTTC
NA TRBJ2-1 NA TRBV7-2 CASSSPRAFHSNEQFF TGTGCCAGCAGCTCCCCGAGGGCTTTCCATTCCAATGAGCAGTTCTTC
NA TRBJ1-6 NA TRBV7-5 CVRSRDRGSSGREPLHF TGTGTCAGAAGTCGGGACAGGGGTTCTTCTGGGCGTGAACCCCTCCACTTT
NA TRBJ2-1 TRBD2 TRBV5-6 CASRGTSGGVEQFF TGTGCCAGCAGGGGGACTAGCGGGGGGGTTGAGCAGTTCTTC
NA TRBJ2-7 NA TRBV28 CASIPIQGPAEQYF TGTGCCAGCATCCCAATACAGGGTCCTGCCGAGCAGTACTTC
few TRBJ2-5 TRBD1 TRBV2 CASSEAGQGVETQYF TGTGCCAGCAGTGAAGCCGGACAGGGGGTTGAGACCCAGTACTTC
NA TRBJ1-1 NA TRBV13 CASSTTLVTEAFF TGTGCCAGCAGCACAACCCTGGTCACTGAAGCTTTCTTT
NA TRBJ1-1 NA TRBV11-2 CASSRYREPEAFF TGTGCCAGCAGCCGCTACAGGGAACCTGAAGCTTTCTTT
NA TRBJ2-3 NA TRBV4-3 CASSQSNLENTQYF TGCGCCAGCAGCCAAAGCAATCTCGAGAATACGCAGTATTTT
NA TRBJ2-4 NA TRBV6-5 CASRSTPTGLNIQYF TGTGCCAGCAGATCTACGCCGACAGGCCTAAACATTCAGTACTTC
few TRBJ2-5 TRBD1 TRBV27 CASRTGGLDETQYF TGTGCCAGCAGAACAGGGGGCTTGGATGAGACCCAGTACTTC
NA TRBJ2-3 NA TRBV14 CASSQGRGTDTQYF TGTGCCAGCAGCCAGGGTCGGGGCACAGATACGCAGTATTTT
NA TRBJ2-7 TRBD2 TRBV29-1 CSVEVGRVAGVDEQYF TGCAGCGTTGAAGTAGGGAGAGTAGCGGGAGTTGACGAGCAGTACTTC
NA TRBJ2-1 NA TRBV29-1 CSVPTELPSSYNEQFF TGCAGCGTTCCGACAGAACTCCCAAGCTCCTACAATGAGCAGTTCTTC
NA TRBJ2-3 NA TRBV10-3 CAIMESQGAVDTQYF TGTGCCATCATGGAAAGTCAAGGGGCCGTAGATACGCAGTATTTT
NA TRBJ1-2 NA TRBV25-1 CASSPGLGVYGYTF TGTGCCAGCAGCCCCGGGTTAGGGGTATATGGCTACACCTTC
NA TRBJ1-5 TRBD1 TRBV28 CASSTNRGQPQHF TGTGCCAGCAGCACGAACAGGGGTCAGCCCCAGCATTTT
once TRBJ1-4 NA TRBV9 CASSNLVGPGAKLFF TGTGCCAGCAGCAACCTTGTGGGGCCTGGGGCAAAACTGTTTTTT
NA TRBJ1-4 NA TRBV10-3 CAISEDQGRGNEKLFF TGTGCCATCAGTGAGGACCAGGGTCGGGGGAATGAAAAACTGTTTTTT
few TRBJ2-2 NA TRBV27 CASSRANTGELFF TGTGCCAGCAGTCGGGCGAACACCGGGGAGCTGTTTTTT
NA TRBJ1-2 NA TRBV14 CASSQGTGQYYGYTF TGTGCCAGCAGCCAAGGTACTGGACAATACTATGGCTACACCTTC
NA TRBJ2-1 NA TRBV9 CASSRDEFSYNEQFF TGTGCCAGCAGTCGAGATGAATTCTCCTACAATGAGCAGTTCTTC
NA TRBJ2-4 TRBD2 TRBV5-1 CASSTTSGKGNIQYF TGCGCCAGCAGCACAACTAGCGGGAAGGGGAACATTCAGTACTTC
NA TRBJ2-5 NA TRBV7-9 CASSLGGPAETQYF TGTGCCAGCAGCTTAGGAGGGCCCGCGGAGACCCAGTACTTC
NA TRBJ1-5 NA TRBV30 CAWSEQGPQPQHF TGTGCCTGGAGTGAGCAGGGTCCGCAGCCCCAGCATTTT
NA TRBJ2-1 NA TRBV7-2 CASSLSGRSYNEQFF TGTGCCAGCAGCTTAAGCGGCCGTTCCTACAATGAGCAGTTCTTC
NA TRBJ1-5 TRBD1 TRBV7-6 CASSATGDQPQHF TGTGCCAGCAGCGCGACAGGGGATCAGCCCCAGCATTTT
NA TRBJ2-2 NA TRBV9 CASRDSGPGELFF TGTGCCAGCAGGGACTCTGGGCCCGGGGAGCTGTTTTTT
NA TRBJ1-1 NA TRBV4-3 CASSQDHQVYQNTEAFF TGCGCCAGCAGCCAAGACCATCAGGTCTACCAAAACACTGAAGCTTTCTTT
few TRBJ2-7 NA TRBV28 CASSSEYEQYF TGTGCCAGCAGTTCCGAGTACGAGCAGTACTTC